This T cell receptor beta chain was identified during a study of blood T cell repertoires in COVID-19. Turning to the study itself: COVID-19 samples collected from the United States, Italy and Spain covered acute and convalescent phases. Sources were T cells, B-cell-depleted T cells, or PBMCs; the material itself was cDNA or gDNA.

As originally analysed: Reference gene primer amplification in the assay estimated nucleated cell counts. Only in-frame clones appear in the TCRdb table, and some are missing; sequencing was by immunoSEQ multiplex PCR. From that table come the V and J calls and clone size; the DNA was used to work out D and trimming. The data hold fewer than 200,000 clones, with more than 75% observed a single time. Specimen: peripheral blood. This receptor was obtained from a man aged 35-49 years with acute or convalescent COVID-19.

CDR3 nucleotides: TGTGCCAGCAGCCAGGGGGGGTCGTATAATTCACCCCTCCACTTT. Translating it yields CASSQGGSYNSPLHF. This chain connects TRBV3-1 (or the pseudogene TRBV3-2) to TRBJ1-6; D might be TRBD1 (5 bases). CDR1 and CDR2 from the germline V gene are LGHDT and YNNKEL (reference sequence). CDR3 length: 15 residues. V shed 3 bases and J shed 4 bases, with 10 bases lying between them.